Listed below are T cell receptor beta chains from one sample, sequenced in a study of blood T cell repertoires in COVID-19. The method was immunoSEQ multiplex PCR; TCRdb's version includes in-frame clones alone and lacks a portion of them. The sample contains about 49,000 clones, roughly four fifths of which appear only once. The sample taken for sequencing was peripheral blood. These receptors all come from a woman in her fifties or sixties with acute or convalescent COVID-19. Both conserved end residues are part of each CDR3. A D gene is named only where the DNA matches it firmly. The size entry is marked missing in some rows and otherwise reads once, few, many or a size class.

J,V,size,D,DNA,CDR3
TRBJ1-3,TRBV9,NA,NA,TGTGCCAGCAGCGCCCGGGGCTCTGGAAACACCATATATTTT,CASSARGSGNTIYF
TRBJ2-7,TRBV7-8,NA,TRBD2,TGTGCCAGCGCCCTAGCGGGGGGACTACACGGCTCCTACGAGCAGTACTTC,CASALAGGLHGSYEQYF
TRBJ2-3,TRBV6-6,NA,TRBD2,TGTGCCAGCAGTATGACTAGCGGCACAGATACGCAGTATTTT,CASSMTSGTDTQYF
TRBJ2-5,TRBV2,NA,TRBD2,TGTGCCAGCTCTTCTCTAGCGGGGGGGCTTCGGGAGACCCAGTACTTC,CASSSLAGGLRETQYF
TRBJ1-6,TRBV9,NA,TRBD1,TGTGCCAGCAGCGTCGACAGGGGATCACCCCTCCACTTT,CASSVDRGSPLHF
TRBJ2-2,TRBV7-2,NA,NA,TGTGCCAGCAGCTTGCGGGACGGGGAGCTGTTTTTT,CASSLRDGELFF
TRBJ1-2,TRBV18,NA,NA,TGTGCCAGCTCACCAAACAGGGACGGCGGCCACTATGGCTACACCTTC,CASSPNRDGGHYGYTF
TRBJ2-7,TRBV6-5,NA,TRBD2,TGTGCCAGCAGTCACTGGACTAGCGGGGGAAGCGAGCAGTACTTC,CASSHWTSGGSEQYF
TRBJ2-1,TRBV29-1,NA,NA,TGCAGTTCAGTATCATATTACAATGAGCGGTTCTTC,CSSVSYYNERFF
TRBJ2-5,TRBV28,NA,TRBD2,TGTGCCAGTCAGTCGGGACTAGCGGGATTCCAAGAGACCCAGTACTTC,CASQSGLAGFQETQYF
TRBJ2-4,TRBV11-1,NA,NA,TGTGCCAGCAGCTTAGACAGGTTTGGGCAAAACATTCAGTACTTC,CASSLDRFGQNIQYF
TRBJ2-7,TRBV7-8,NA,TRBD1,TGTGCCAGCAGCTTTATCCTGGACAGGGCTTACGAGCAGTACTTC,CASSFILDRAYEQYF
TRBJ1-4,TRBV25-1,NA,TRBD1,TGTGCCAGCAGTGACGCGGGACAGGGGCTAACTAATGAAAAACTGTTTTTT,CASSDAGQGLTNEKLFF
TRBJ1-1,TRBV5-1,NA,NA,TGCGCCAGCAGCTTGACAGTGAACACTGAAGCTTTCTTT,CASSLTVNTEAFF
TRBJ1-2,TRBV7-3,NA,TRBD1,TGTGCCAGCAGCTTAATTAATCGGACAGGCTCGCTCGACTATGGCTACACCTTC,CASSLINRTGSLDYGYTF
TRBJ1-5,TRBV19,NA,TRBD1,TGTGCCAGTAGTACACAGGGGGTTGACCAGCCCCAGCATTTT,CASSTQGVDQPQHF
TRBJ1-3,TRBV2,NA,NA,TGTGCCAGCAGTGGGCAGATCTCTGGAAACACCATATATTTT,CASSGQISGNTIYF
TRBJ2-5,TRBV18,few,TRBD2,TGTGCCAGCTCACCTCAGGGCGGGGGTAAGACCCAGTACTTC,CASSPQGGGKTQYF
TRBJ1-4,TRBV5-1,NA,TRBD1,TGCGCCAGCAGCTTGACAGGGGATGTAGGCGAAAAACTGTTTTTT,CASSLTGDVGEKLFF
TRBJ2-7,TRBV5-1,NA,TRBD1,TGCGCCAGCAGCTTGGCGGCCGGGACAGGGACCTACGAGCAGTACTTC,CASSLAAGTGTYEQYF
TRBJ1-3,TRBV7-2,NA,TRBD1,TGTGCCAGCAGCCAGGGACAGCTCTCTGGAAACACCATATATTTT,CASSQGQLSGNTIYF
TRBJ2-7,TRBV29-1,NA,NA,TGCAGCGTTGGTGTCAGTTCCTACGAGCAGTACTTC,CSVGVSSYEQYF
TRBJ1-4,TRBV5-1,NA,NA,TGCGCCAGCAGCTTGTCGGGGACTAATGAAAAACTGTTTTTT,CASSLSGTNEKLFF
TRBJ2-6,TRBV5-8,NA,NA,TGTGCCAGCAGTGGGGGGACCGGGGCCAACGTCCTGACTTTC,CASSGGTGANVLTF
TRBJ2-1,TRBV10-3,NA,TRBD2,TGTGCCATCAGTGACGGGGGGACTAGCGGGAGGATTTTCAATGAGCAGTTCTTC,CAISDGGTSGRIFNEQFF
TRBJ1-1,TRBV19,NA,NA,TGTGCCAGTAGCCACAGGGACACTGAAGCTTTCTTT,CASSHRDTEAFF
TRBJ2-6,TRBV7-6,once,NA,TGTGCCAGCAGCCGGAGGGGGGGTTCTGGGGCCAACGTCCTGACTTTC,CASSRRGGSGANVLTF
TRBJ1-1,TRBV6-1,NA,NA,TGTGCCAGCAGTGACGGTACAGGAAGGAACACTGAAGCTTTCTTT,CASSDGTGRNTEAFF
TRBJ1-1,TRBV10-1,NA,NA,TGCGCCACGGTATGGGTTCGAGGATCTAACACTGAAGCTTTCTTT,CATVWVRGSNTEAFF
TRBJ1-2,TRBV27,NA,NA,TGTGCCAGCAGTTCTTCCCTTGACAGACGCTATGGCTACACCTTC,CASSSSLDRRYGYTF
TRBJ2-7,TRBV10-1,NA,NA,TGCGCCAGCAGTGAGTCGGATGCGGGTGGCGACGAGCAGTACTTC,CASSESDAGGDEQYF
TRBJ1-2,TRBV3-1/TRBV3-2,few,NA,TGTGCCAGCAGATCGAGACAGCTGATCTATGGCTACACCTTC,CASRSRQLIYGYTF
TRBJ1-2,TRBV5-1,NA,NA,TGCGCCAGCAGCTTGGAACAGAAGGGGTATGGCTACACCTTC,CASSLEQKGYGYTF
TRBJ2-7,TRBV4-1,few,NA,TGCGCCAGCAGCCAAGACCGCGGAAGCGGGCAGTACTTC,CASSQDRGSGQYF
TRBJ1-2,TRBV3-1/TRBV3-2,NA,TRBD1,TGTGCCAGCAGCCGGGGAGGACAGGGTCGATATGGCTACACCTTC,CASSRGGQGRYGYTF
TRBJ1-2,TRBV6-1,NA,NA,TGTGCCAGCACCCGGGACACCTCTAACTATGGCTACACCTTC,CASTRDTSNYGYTF
TRBJ1-2,TRBV5-6,once,NA,TGTGCCAGCAGCTTGGCCCGTGGGGCAAAGTATGGCTACACCTTC,CASSLARGAKYGYTF
TRBJ1-1,TRBV7-3,NA,NA,TGTGCCAGCAGCTCCAGGGTTTCGAACACTGAAGCTTTCTTT,CASSSRVSNTEAFF
TRBJ1-5,TRBV28,once,NA,TGTGCCAGCAGTGGGAGCAGCTGGAATCAGCCCCAGCATTTT,CASSGSSWNQPQHF
TRBJ1-4,TRBV2,NA,TRBD1,TGTGCCAGCAGTCGGGACAGGGGGCAATCGAAACTGTTTTTT,CASSRDRGQSKLFF
TRBJ2-2,TRBV7-2,NA,TRBD2,TGTGCCAGCAGCTTAGAAGGCAGCGGGGGGGCGGACGGGGAGCTGTTTTTT,CASSLEGSGGADGELFF
TRBJ1-2,TRBV30,NA,NA,TGTGCCTGGTCCAGGGGCTGGGGCTACACCTTC,CAWSRGWGYTF
TRBJ1-2,TRBV2,NA,NA,TGTGCCAGCAAAGAAGGGGAAAGGAATGGCTACACCTTC,CASKEGERNGYTF
TRBJ2-3,TRBV19,NA,NA,TGTGCCAGTAGTATAGAGGGGGGACTCACAGATACGCAGTATTTT,CASSIEGGLTDTQYF
TRBJ2-1,TRBV11-3,NA,TRBD1,TGTGCCAGCAGCCTTGGGGACAGGGGAGACGAGCAGTTCTTC,CASSLGDRGDEQFF
TRBJ1-1,TRBV12-3/TRBV12-4,NA,TRBD1,TGTGCCAGCAGTTTGAGACAGGGGAAAGCTTTCTTT,CASSLRQGKAFF
TRBJ1-6,TRBV7-2,NA,NA,TGTGCCAGCAGCCCGGGCTTCGAGGGTTCACCCCTCCACTTT,CASSPGFEGSPLHF
TRBJ2-7,TRBV27,NA,NA,TGTGCCAGCAGTTTTGGGCGCCTCTACGAGCAGTACTTC,CASSFGRLYEQYF
TRBJ1-2,TRBV4-1,NA,NA,TGCGCCAGCAGCCACAGGACACTGAACACTAACTATGGCTACACCTTC,CASSHRTLNTNYGYTF
TRBJ2-7,TRBV3-1/TRBV3-2,NA,NA,TGTGCCAGCAGCCAAGTTTTCCAGGGTGGATTCGAGCAGTACTTC,CASSQVFQGGFEQYF